This T cell receptor (beta chain) was documented in a study of PD-L1 blockade in urothelial cancer. This sample's time point: peripheral blood 6 weeks after treatment start. Germline V gives CDR1 MGHRA, CDR2 YSYEKL. Losses at the gene ends were 0 bases for V and 7 bases for J; bases not matched to a gene: 13. The CDR3 is 18 residues long. This clone occurred once. This table comes from immunoSEQ multiplex PCR, and its TCRdb copy is limited to in-frame clones, with some not included. The sample consists of about 46,000 clones, roughly 84% of them appearing once. The chain couples TRBV4-1 to TRBJ2-1; the match to TRBD2 covers 9 bases. This TCR derives from a man aged 45 to 65 with urothelial cancer. Sample: PBMCs, taken around atezolizumab (anti-PD-L1) treatment. For the CDR3, the DNA is TGCGCCAGCAGCCAAGATCCGGCATTAGCGGGAGTTCCAAATGAGCAGTTCTTC. It is translated as CASSQDPALAGVPNEQFF.